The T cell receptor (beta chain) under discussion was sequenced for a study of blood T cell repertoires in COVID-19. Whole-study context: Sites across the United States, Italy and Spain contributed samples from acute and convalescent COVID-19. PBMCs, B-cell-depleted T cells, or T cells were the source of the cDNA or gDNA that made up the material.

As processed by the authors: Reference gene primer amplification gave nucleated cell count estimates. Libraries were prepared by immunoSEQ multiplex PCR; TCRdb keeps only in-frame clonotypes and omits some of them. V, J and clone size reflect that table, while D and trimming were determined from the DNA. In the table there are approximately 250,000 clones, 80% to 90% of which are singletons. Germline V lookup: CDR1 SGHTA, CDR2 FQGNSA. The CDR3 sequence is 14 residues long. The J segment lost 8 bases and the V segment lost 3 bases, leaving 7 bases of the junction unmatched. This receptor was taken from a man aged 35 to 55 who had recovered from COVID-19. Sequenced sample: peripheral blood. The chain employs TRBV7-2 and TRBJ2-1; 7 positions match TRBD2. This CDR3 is CASSFRTSNYEQFF. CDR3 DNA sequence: TGTGCCAGCAGCTTCCGGACTAGTAACTATGAGCAGTTCTTC.